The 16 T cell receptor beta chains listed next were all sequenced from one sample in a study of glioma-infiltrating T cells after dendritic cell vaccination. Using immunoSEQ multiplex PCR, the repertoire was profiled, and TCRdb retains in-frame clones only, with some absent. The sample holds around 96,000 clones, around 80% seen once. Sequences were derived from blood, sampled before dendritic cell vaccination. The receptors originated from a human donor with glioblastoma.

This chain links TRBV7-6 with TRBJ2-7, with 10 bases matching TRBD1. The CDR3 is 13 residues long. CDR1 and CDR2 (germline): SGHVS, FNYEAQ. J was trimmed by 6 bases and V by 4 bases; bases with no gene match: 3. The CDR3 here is CASSSGTGAEQYF. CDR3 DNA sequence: TGTGCCAGCAGCTCCGGGACAGGGGCCGAGCAGTACTTC.

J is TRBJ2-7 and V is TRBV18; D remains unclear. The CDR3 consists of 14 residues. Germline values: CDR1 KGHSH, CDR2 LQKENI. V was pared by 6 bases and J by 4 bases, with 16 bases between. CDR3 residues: CASSSSGTAYEQYF. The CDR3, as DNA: TGTGCCAGCTCGTCAAGTGGAACAGCATACGAGCAGTACTTC.

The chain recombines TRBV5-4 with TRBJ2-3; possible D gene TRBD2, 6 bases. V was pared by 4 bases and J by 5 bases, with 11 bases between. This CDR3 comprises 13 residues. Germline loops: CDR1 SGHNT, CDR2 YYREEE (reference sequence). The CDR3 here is CASSTTAGDTQYF. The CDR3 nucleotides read TGTGCCAGCAGCACAACAGCGGGAGATACGCAGTATTTT.

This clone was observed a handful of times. CDR3: CAWSGTGIRTEAFF. DNA of the CDR3: TGTGCCTGGAGCGGAACAGGGATTCGCACTGAAGCTTTCTTT. V is TRBV30 and J is TRBJ1-1, with D possibly being TRBD1 (6 bases). Between the trimmed V and J ends, which lost 3 bases and 4 bases, there was a span of 15 bases. CDR1 and CDR2 (germline): GTSNPN, SVGIG (reference sequence). The CDR3 is made up of 14 amino acids. The variable domain in full, completed from reference TRBV30 and TRBJ1-1, reads SQTIHQWPATLVQPVGSPLSLECTVEGTSNPNLYWYRQAAGRGLQLLFYSVGIGQISSEVPQNLSASRPQDRQFILSSKKLLLSDSGFYLCAWSGTGIRTEAFFGQGTRLTVV.

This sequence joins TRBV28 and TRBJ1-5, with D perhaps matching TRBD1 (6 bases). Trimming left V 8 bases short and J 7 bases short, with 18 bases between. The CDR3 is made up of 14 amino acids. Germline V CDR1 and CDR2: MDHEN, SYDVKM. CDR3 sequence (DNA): TGTGCCAGCGTCGGGGGGCTGTATGAGCAGCCCCAGCATTTT. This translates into CASVGGLYEQPQHF.

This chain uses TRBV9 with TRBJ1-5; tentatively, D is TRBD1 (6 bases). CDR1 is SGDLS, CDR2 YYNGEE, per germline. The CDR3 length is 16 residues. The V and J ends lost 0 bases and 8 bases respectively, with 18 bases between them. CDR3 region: CASSVGPRGWGEPQHF. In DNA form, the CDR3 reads TGTGCCAGCAGCGTAGGTCCCAGGGGTTGGGGTGAGCCCCAGCATTTT. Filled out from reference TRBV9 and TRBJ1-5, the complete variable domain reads DSGVTQTPKHLITATGQRVTLRCSPRSGDLSVYWYQQSLDQGLQFLIQYYNGEERAKGNILERFSAQQFPDLHSELNLSSLELGDSALYFCASSVGPRGWGEPQHFGDGTRLSIL.

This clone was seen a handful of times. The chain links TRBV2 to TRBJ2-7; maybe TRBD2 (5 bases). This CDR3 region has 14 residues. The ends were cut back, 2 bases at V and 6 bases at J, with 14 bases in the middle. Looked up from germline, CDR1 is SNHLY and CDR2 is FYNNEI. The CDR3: CASSERADGGEQYF. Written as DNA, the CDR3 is TGTGCCAGCAGTGAAAGGGCAGACGGAGGCGAGCAGTACTTC.

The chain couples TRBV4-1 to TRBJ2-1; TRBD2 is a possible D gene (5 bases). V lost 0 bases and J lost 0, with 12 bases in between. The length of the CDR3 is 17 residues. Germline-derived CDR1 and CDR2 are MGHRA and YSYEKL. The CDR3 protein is CASSQDRGLSSYNEQFF. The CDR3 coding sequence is TGCGCCAGCAGCCAAGATAGAGGACTCAGCTCCTACAATGAGCAGTTCTTC.

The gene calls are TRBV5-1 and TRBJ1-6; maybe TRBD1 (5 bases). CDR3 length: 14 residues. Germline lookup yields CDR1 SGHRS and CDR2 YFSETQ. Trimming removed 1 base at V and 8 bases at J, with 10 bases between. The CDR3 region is CASSLRGGDSPLHF. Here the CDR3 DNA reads TGCGCCAGCAGCTTGCGGGGGGGAGATTCACCCCTCCACTTT.

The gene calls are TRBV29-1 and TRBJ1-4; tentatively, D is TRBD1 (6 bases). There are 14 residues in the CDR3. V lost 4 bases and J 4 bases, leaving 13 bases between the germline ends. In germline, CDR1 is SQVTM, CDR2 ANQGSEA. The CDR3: CSVVLGGSNEKLFF. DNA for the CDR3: TGCAGCGTTGTCCTAGGGGGAAGTAATGAAAAACTGTTTTTT.

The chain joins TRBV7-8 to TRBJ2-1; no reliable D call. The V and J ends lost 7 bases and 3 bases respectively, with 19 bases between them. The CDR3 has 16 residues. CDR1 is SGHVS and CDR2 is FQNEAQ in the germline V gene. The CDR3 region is CASTTYMARNYNEQFF. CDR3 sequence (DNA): TGTGCCAGCACCACGTATATGGCTAGAAACTACAATGAGCAGTTCTTC.

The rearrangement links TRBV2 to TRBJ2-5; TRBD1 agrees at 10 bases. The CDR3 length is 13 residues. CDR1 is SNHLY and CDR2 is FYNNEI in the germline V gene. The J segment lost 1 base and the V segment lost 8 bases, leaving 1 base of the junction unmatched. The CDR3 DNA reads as TGTGCCAGCGGGACAGGGGTCCAAGAGACCCAGTACTTC. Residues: CASGTGVQETQYF.

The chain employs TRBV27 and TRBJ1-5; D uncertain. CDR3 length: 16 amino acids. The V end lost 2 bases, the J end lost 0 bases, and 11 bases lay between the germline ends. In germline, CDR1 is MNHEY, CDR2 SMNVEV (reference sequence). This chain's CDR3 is CASSLRSGYSNQPQHF. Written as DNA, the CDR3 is TGTGCCAGCAGTTTACGATCAGGATATAGCAATCAGCCCCAGCATTTT.

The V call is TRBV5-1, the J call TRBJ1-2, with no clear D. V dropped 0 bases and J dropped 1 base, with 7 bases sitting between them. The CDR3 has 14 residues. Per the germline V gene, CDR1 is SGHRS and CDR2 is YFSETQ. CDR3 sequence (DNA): TGCGCCAGCAGCTTGGCCGGGGTTAACTATGGCTACACCTTC. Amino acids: CASSLAGVNYGYTF.

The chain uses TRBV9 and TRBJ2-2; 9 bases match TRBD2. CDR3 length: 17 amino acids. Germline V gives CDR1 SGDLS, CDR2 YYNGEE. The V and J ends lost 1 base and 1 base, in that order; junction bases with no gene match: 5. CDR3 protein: CASSVHSGGLNTGELFF. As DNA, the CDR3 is TGTGCCAGCAGCGTACATAGCGGGGGCCTGAACACCGGGGAGCTGTTTTTT.

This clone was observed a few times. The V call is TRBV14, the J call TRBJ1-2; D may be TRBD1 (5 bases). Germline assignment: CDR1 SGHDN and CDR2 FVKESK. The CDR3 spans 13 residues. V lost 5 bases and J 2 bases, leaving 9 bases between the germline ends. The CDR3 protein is CASSIRVNYGYTF. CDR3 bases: TGTGCCAGCAGCATCAGGGTCAACTATGGCTACACCTTC.